This TCR beta chain is drawn from a study of cytomegalovirus exposure and HLA in healthy donors. Whole-study context: An analysis done earlier identified fewer than 140 million unique TCR beta sequences from approximately 180 million T cells. There were more than 350 genotyped donors. Of these, roughly 86% fell in the genetic ancestry cluster associated with self-reported Caucasian donors.

This clone was observed a few times. Its antigen is not known. The germline gives CDR1 GTSNPN, CDR2 SVGIG (reference sequence). This CDR3 contains 14 residues. Deletions cut 2 bases from V and 7 bases from J, with 14 bases between. Researchers ran the PCR with 60 Vbeta and 13 Jbeta primers. The repertoire was sequenced with immunoSEQ multiplex PCR; TCRdb's copy has only in-frame clones and lacks some. The sample comprises some 110,000 clones, roughly 70% of which are singletons, and about 9% rests with the top ten. General study points: In presence/absence analyses, roughly uniform sequencing depth across donors was assumed. Overall, approximately 150 TCR beta chains were annotated as cytomegalovirus-associated.

The chain combines TRBV30 with TRBJ1-4, with TRBD1 as a possible D gene (5 bases). Sequenced sample: PBMCs. This sequence originates from a man younger than 45 in good health and CMV-seropositive. CDR3 sequence: CAWSPPRVVEKLFF. DNA of the CDR3: TGTGCCTGGAGTCCCCCCAGGGTTGTTGAAAAACTGTTTTTT.